This T cell receptor (beta chain) stems from a study of blood T cell repertoires in COVID-19. Overall study context: The United States, Italy and Spain provided the acute and convalescent COVID-19 samples.

Sequenced by immunoSEQ multiplex PCR; TCRdb stores in-frame clones only, minus some. Found here are fewer than 75,000 clones, over 70% of them singletons; the top ten hold 6.5% to 9.5%. The source material was peripheral blood. The clonotype originates from a man over 45 with active COVID-19.

In nucleotides, the CDR3 is TGTGCCAGCAGTGATAGACTTTCCGATCATGAGCAGTTCTTC. This gives the protein CASSDRLSDHEQFF. This sequence joins TRBV6-2 or TRBV6-3 and TRBJ2-1; D is unclear. CDR3 length: 14 residues. Germline V lookup: CDR1 MNHEY, CDR2 SVGEGT. The V gene lost 5 bases and the J gene lost 8 bases, with 16 bases spanning the gap.